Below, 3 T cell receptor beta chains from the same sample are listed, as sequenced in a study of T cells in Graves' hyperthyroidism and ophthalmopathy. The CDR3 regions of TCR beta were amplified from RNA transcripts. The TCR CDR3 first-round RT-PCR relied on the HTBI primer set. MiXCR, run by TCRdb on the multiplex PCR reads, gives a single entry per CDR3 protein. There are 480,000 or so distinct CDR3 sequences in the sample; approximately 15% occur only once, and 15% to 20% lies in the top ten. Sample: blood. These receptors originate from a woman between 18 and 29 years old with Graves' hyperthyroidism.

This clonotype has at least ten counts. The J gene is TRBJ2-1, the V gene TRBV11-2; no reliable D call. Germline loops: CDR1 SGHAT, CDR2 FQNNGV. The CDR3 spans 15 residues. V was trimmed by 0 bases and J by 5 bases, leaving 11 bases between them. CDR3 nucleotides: TGTGCCAGCAGCTTAGAAGGCCTCGCTCACAATGAGCAGTTCTTC. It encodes CASSLEGLAHNEQFF.

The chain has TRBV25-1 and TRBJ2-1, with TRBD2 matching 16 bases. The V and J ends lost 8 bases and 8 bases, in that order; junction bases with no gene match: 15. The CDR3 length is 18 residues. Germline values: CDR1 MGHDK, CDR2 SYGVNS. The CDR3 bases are TGTGCCAGCCAAGCTGGACCCGGGACTAGCGGGAGGGTGGATGAGCAGTTCTTC. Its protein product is CASQAGPGTSGRVDEQFF.

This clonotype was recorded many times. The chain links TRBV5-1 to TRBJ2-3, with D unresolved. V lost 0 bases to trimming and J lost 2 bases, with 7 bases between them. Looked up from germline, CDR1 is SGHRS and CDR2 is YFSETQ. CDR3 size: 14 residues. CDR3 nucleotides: TGCGCCAGCAGCTTGGTTTCTAACACAGATACGCAGTATTTT. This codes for CASSLVSNTDTQYF.